This TCR beta chain derives from a study of beta chain features in type 1 diabetes. Every bit of the isolated RNA underwent reverse transcription, so sequencing read expressed TCRB transcripts. Clones were read by immunoSEQ multiplex PCR, and TCRdb kept only the in-frame ones, dropping some. The data show hundreds of thousands of clones, roughly 15% seen once. The CDR3 consists of 15 residues. The V and J ends lost 0 bases and 7 bases respectively, with 14 bases between them. From germline, CDR1 is SGHNT and CDR2 YYREEE (reference sequence). Source material: naive CD4+ T cells from blood. The chain recombines TRBV5-4 with TRBJ2-1, with a tentative D call TRBD1 (5 bases). The origin of this receptor is a woman aged 18-29 years in good health. The CDR3 sequence: CASSLVGRVRNEQFF. DNA for the CDR3: TGTGCCAGCAGCTTGGTCGGCAGGGTAAGGAATGAGCAGTTCTTC.